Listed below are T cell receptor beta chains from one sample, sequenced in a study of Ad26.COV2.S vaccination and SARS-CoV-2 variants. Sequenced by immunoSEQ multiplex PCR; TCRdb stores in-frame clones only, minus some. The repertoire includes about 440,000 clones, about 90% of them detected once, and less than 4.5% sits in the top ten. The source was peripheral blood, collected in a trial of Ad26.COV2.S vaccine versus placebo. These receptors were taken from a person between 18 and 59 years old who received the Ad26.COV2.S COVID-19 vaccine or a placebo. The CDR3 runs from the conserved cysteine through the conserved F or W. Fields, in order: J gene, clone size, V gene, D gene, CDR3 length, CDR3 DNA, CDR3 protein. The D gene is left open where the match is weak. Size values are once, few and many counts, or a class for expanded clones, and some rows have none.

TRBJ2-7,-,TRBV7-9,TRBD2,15,TGTGCCAGCAGCTTATTGACTAGCGGGAGCAACGAGCAGTACTTC,CASSLLTSGSNEQYF
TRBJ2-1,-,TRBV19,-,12,TGTGCCAGTCGGGGGACTCACAATGAGCAGTTCTTC,CASRGTHNEQFF
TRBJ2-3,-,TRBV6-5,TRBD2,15,TGTGCCTCTAGCGGGAGGGCGGTTAGCACAGATACGCAGTATTTT,CASSGRAVSTDTQYF
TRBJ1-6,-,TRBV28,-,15,TGTGCCAGCAGTTTCGGGATCGTCTATAATTCACCCCTCCACTTT,CASSFGIVYNSPLHF
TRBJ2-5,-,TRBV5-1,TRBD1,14,TGCGCCAGCAGCCTGGGGACAGGGCCGGAGACCCAGTACTTC,CASSLGTGPETQYF
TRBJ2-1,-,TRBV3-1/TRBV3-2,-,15,TGTGCCAGCAGCCAAGTTGGGACCTCCTACAATGAGCAGTTCTTC,CASSQVGTSYNEQFF
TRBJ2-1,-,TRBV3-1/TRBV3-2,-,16,TGTGCCAGCAGCCAAAGTTTCGGGCATTCCTACAATGAGCAGTTCTTC,CASSQSFGHSYNEQFF
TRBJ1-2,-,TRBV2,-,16,TGTGCCAGCAGCCGGGCCGAGGGCCTAACGGACTATGGCTACACCTTC,CASSRAEGLTDYGYTF
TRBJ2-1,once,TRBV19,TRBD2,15,TGTGCCAGTAGTACGAATAGCGCGACTAGCGGGGAGCAGTTCTTC,CASSTNSATSGEQFF
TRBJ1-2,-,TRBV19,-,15,TGTGCCAGTAGTATAGCAGGCGGGGGCAACTATGGCTACACCTTC,CASSIAGGGNYGYTF
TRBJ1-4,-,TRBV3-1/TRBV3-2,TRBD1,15,TGTGCCAGCAGCCAAGCAGGGACAGGGGGCGAAAAACTGTTTTTT,CASSQAGTGGEKLFF
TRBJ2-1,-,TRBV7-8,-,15,TGTGCCAGCAGCCCTAGGGCGTATAACTACAATGAGCAGTTCTTC,CASSPRAYNYNEQFF
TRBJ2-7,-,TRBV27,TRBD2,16,TGTGCCAGCAGTGTCGGACTAGCGAGATTTTCCTACGAGCAGTACTTC,CASSVGLARFSYEQYF
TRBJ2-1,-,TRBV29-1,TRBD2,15,TGCAGCGTTGTAACTAGCGGGAGGTTGGGGGATGAGCAGTTCTTC,CSVVTSGRLGDEQFF
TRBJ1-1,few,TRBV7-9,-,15,TGTGCCAGCAGCTTAGGAATGGGAATGAACACTGAAGCTTTCTTT,CASSLGMGMNTEAFF
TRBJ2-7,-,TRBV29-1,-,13,TGCAGCGTTGAAGGAGAGAAGGGCTACGAGCAGTACTTC,CSVEGEKGYEQYF
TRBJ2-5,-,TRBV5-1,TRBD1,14,TGCGCCAGCACTCAGACAGGGGCCGAAGAGACCCAGTACTTC,CASTQTGAEETQYF
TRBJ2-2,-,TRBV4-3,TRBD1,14,TGCGCCAGCAGCCAAGAACAGGGGTCCGGGGAGCTGTTTTTT,CASSQEQGSGELFF
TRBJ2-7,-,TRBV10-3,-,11,TGTGCCATCAGTGTGGGAGACGAGCAGTACTTC,CAISVGDEQYF
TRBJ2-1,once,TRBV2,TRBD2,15,TGTGCCAGCAGCGGGACTAGCGGGAGTGGCAATGAGCAGTTCTTC,CASSGTSGSGNEQFF
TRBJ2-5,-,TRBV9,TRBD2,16,TGTGCCAGCAGCTCTAGCGGGAGGGCCGAAGGAGAGACCCAGTACTTC,CASSSSGRAEGETQYF
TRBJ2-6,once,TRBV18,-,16,TGTGCCAGCTCACCAGTATCGGGAACTGGGGCCAACGTCCTGACTTTC,CASSPVSGTGANVLTF
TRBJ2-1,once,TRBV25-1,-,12,TGTGCCAGCAGCGAGATTTACAATGAGCAGTTCTTC,CASSEIYNEQFF
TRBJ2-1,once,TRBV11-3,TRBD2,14,TGTGCCAGCAGCCCTAGCGGGGACTACAATGAGCAGTTCTTC,CASSPSGDYNEQFF
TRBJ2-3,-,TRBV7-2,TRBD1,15,TGTGCCAGCAGCTGGGGACAGGGGCACACAGATACGCAGTATTTT,CASSWGQGHTDTQYF
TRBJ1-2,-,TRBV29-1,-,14,TGCAGCGTTGGGGGACGGTCGACTAACTATGGCTACACCTTC,CSVGGRSTNYGYTF
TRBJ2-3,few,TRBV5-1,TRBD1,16,TGCGCCAGCAGCTTAAACGGACAGGGAAGCACAGATACGCAGTATTTT,CASSLNGQGSTDTQYF
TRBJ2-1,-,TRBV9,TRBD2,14,TGTGCCAGCTCGGCGGGAGGCTCCTACAATGAGCAGTTCTTC,CASSAGGSYNEQFF
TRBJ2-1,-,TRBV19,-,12,TGTGCCAGTAGCTTCCCCCACAATGAGCAGTTCTTC,CASSFPHNEQFF
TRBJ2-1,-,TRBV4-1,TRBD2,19,TGCGCCAGCAGCCAAGAAGTAGGACTAGCGGGAGGGCGGAGGTACGAGCAGTTCTTC,CASSQEVGLAGGRRYEQFF
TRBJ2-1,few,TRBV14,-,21,TGTGCCAGCAGCCAAGATCTGAGGGGGTTAGAAGCGGCCAGCTCCTACAATGAGCAGTTCTTC,CASSQDLRGLEAASSYNEQFF
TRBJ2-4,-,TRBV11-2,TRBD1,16,TGTGCCAGCGGCCCAGGCGACAGGGTGGCCAAAAACATTCAGTACTTC,CASGPGDRVAKNIQYF
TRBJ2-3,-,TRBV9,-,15,TGTGCCAGCAGCGTAGCGGGCATACGGGGAGATACGCAGTATTTT,CASSVAGIRGDTQYF
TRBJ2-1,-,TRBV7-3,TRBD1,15,TGTGCCAGCAGCTCGAAAGGACAGGCGGGCAATGAGCAGTTCTTC,CASSSKGQAGNEQFF
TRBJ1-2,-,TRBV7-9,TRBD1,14,TGTGCCAGCAGCTTCGGGACAGGGTTCGACGGCTACACCTTC,CASSFGTGFDGYTF
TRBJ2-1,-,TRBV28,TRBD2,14,TGTGCCACCCAACAGGCGGGAGACTACAATGAGCAGTTCTTC,CATQQAGDYNEQFF
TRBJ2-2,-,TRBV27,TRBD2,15,TGTGCCAGCACCACGACTAGCGGGAGTATCGGGGAGCTGTTTTTT,CASTTTSGSIGELFF
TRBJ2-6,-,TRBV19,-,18,TGTGCCAGTAGTCGGTACGGGGGTTCGGGCTCTGGGGCCAACGTCCTGACTTTC,CASSRYGGSGSGANVLTF
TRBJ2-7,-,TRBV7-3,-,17,TGTGCCAGCAGCCTAACACCTCGTTTGGGGCCGGCCTACGAGCAGTACTTC,CASSLTPRLGPAYEQYF
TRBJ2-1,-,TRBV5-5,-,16,TGTGCCAGCAGCTTCGCTCCGGGAGATGGTTACAATGAGCAGTTCTTC,CASSFAPGDGYNEQFF
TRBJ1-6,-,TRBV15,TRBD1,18,TGTGCCACCAGCAGAGATCACGGACAGGGGGCGTTGAATTCACCCCTCCACTTT,CATSRDHGQGALNSPLHF
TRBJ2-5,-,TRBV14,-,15,TGTGCCAGCAGCCAAGTCCTGACCCCGGCAGAGACCCAGTACTTC,CASSQVLTPAETQYF
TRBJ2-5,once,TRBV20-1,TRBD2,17,TGCAGTGCTAGTAGGCTAGCGGGAGGCCAGTACCAAGAGACCCAGTACTTC,CSASRLAGGQYQETQYF
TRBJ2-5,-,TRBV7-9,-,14,TGTGCCAGCAGCTTGGCACAACTTCAAGAGACCCAGTACTTC,CASSLAQLQETQYF
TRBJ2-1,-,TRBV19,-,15,TGTGCCAGTACAGAGGCGGCAACTTCCCGGGATGAGCAGTTCTTC,CASTEAATSRDEQFF
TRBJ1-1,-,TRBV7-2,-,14,TGTGCCAGCAGCTCCGTGTCGCTGAACACTGAAGCTTTCTTT,CASSSVSLNTEAFF
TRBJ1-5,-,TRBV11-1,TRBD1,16,TGTGCCAGCAGCGGCCCCGGGACAGAAAGCAATCAGCCCCAGCATTTT,CASSGPGTESNQPQHF
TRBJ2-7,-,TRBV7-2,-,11,TGTGCCAGCAGCTTAAGTAGCAAGCAGTACTTC,CASSLSSKQYF
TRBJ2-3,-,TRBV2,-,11,TGTGCCAGCAGTGGAAAGCTGGAGCAGTATTTT,CASSGKLEQYF
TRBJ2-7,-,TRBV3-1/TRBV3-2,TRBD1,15,TGTGCCAGCAGCCAAGTAGGGGGCGTATCCTACGAGCAGTACTTC,CASSQVGGVSYEQYF
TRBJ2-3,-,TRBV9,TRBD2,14,TGTGCCAGCAAACGGCGGGAGAGTACAGATACGCAGTATTTT,CASKRRESTDTQYF
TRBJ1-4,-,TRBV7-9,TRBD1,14,TGTGCCAGCAGCTTGACAGGGAGGAGTGAAAAACTGTTTTTT,CASSLTGRSEKLFF
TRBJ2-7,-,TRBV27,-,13,TGTGCCAGCAAGGACAGCTGGGCCTACGAGCAGTACTTC,CASKDSWAYEQYF
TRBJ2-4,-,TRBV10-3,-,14,TGTGCCATCAGTGGGGGGCTCGGGACGAACATTCAGTACTTC,CAISGGLGTNIQYF